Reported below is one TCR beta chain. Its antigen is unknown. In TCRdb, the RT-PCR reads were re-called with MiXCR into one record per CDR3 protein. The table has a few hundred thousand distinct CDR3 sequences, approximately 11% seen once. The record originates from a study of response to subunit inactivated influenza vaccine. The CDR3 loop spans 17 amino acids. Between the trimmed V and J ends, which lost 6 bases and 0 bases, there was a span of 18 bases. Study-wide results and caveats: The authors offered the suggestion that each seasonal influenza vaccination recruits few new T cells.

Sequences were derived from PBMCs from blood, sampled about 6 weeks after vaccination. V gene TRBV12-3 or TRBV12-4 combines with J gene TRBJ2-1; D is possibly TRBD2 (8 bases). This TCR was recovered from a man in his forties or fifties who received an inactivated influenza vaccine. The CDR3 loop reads CASRRGQSGSSYNEQFF. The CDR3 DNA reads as TGTGCCAGCAGACGGGGACAGAGCGGGAGCTCCTACAATGAGCAGTTCTTC.